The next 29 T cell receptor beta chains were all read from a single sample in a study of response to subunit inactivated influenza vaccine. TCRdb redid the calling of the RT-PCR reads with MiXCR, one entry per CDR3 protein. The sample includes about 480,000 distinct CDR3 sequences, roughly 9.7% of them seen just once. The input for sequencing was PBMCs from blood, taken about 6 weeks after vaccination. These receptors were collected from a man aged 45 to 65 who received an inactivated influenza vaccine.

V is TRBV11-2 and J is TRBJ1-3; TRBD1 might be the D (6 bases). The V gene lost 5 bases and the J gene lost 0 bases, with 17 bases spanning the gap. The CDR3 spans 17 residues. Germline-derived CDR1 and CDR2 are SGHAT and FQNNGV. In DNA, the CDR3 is TGTGCCAGCAGCCCAATAACAGGGCCTTTCTCTGGAAACACCATATATTTT. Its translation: CASSPITGPFSGNTIYF.

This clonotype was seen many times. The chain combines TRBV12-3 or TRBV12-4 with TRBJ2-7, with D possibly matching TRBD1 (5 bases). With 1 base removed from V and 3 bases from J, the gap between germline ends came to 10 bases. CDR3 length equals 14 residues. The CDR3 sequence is CASSLGQLFYEQYF. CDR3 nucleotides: TGTGCCAGCAGTTTAGGACAGTTATTCTACGAGCAGTACTTC.

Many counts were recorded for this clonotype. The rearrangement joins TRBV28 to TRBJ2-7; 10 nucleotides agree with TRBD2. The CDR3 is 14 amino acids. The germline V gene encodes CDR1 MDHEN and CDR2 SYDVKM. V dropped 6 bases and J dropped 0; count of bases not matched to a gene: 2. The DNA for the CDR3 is TGTGCCAGCAGACTAGCGGGGCCCTCCTACGAGCAGTACTTC. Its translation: CASRLAGPSYEQYF.

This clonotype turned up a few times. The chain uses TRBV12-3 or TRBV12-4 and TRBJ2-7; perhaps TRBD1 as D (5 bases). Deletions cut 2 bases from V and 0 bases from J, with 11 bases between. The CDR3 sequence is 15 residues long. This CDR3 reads CASSLNGHSSYEQYF. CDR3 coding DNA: TGTGCCAGCAGTTTAAATGGACACAGCTCCTACGAGCAGTACTTC.

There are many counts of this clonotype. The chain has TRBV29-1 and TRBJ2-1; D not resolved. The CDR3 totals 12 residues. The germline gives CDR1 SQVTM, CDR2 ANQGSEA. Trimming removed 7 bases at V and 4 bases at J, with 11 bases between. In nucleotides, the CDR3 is TGCAGCGCCGGGTGGCAGTACAATGAGCAGTTCTTC. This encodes CSAGWQYNEQFF.

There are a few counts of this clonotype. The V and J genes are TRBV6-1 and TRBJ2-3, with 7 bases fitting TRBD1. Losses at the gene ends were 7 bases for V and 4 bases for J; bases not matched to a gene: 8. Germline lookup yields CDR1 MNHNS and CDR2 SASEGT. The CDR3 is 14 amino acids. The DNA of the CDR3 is TGTGCCAGCACCGTAGGGACAGACGCAGATACGCAGTATTTT. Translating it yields CASTVGTDADTQYF.

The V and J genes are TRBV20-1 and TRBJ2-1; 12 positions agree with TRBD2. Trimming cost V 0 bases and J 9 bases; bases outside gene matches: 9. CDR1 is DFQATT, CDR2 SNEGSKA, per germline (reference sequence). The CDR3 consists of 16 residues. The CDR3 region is CSARDGRTSGVGEQFF. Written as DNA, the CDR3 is TGCAGTGCTAGAGATGGTAGGACTAGCGGGGTGGGTGAGCAGTTCTTC.

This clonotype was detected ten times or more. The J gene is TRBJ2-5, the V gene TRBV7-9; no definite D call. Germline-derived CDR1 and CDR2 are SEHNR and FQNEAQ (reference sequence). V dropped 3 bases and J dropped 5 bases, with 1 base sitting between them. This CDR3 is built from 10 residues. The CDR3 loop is CASSLETQYF. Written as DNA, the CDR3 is TGTGCCAGCAGCTTGGAGACCCAGTACTTC.

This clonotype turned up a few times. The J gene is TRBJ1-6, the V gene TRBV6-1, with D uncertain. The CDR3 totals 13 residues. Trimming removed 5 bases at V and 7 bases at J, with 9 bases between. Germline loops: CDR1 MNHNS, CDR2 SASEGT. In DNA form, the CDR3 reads TGTGCCAGCAGTATAGTCTGGAATTCACCCCTCCACTTT. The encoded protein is CASSIVWNSPLHF.

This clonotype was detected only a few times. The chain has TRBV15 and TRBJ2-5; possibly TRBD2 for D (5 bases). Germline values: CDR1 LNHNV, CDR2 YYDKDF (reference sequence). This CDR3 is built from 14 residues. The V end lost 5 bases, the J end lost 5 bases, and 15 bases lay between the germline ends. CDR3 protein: CATSRTGEWETQYF. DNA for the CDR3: TGTGCCACCAGCCGAACCGGGGAGTGGGAGACCCAGTACTTC.

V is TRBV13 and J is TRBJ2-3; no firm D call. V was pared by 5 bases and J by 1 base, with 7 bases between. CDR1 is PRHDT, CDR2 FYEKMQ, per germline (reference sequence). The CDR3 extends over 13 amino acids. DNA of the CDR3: TGTGCCAGCAGCACACGACGCACAGATACGCAGTATTTT. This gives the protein CASSTRRTDTQYF.

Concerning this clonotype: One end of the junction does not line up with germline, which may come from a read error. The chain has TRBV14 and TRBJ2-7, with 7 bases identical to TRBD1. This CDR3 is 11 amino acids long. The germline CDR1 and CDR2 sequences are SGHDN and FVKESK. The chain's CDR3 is CASSQADRHCF. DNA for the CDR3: TGTGCCAGCAGCCAAGCGGACAGGCACTGTTTC.

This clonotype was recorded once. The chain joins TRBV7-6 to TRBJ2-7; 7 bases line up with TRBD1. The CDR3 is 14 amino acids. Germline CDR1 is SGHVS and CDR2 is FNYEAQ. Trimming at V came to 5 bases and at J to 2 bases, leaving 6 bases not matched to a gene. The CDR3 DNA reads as TGTGCCAGCAGCCCCCTCGGGACAGCCTACGAGCAGTACTTC. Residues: CASSPLGTAYEQYF. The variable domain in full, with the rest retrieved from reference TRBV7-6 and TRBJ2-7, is GAGVSQSPRYKVTKRGQDVALRCDPISGHVSLYWYRQALGQGPEFLTYFNYEAQQDKSGLPNDRFSAERPEGSISTLTIQRTEQRDSAMYRCASSPLGTAYEQYFGPGTRLTVT.

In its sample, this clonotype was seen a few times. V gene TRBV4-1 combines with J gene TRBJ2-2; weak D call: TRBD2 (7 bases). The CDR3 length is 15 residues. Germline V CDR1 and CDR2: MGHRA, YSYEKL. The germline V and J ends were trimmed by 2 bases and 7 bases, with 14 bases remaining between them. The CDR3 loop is CASSQLGGQVGELFF. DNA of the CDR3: TGCGCCAGCAGCCAATTGGGGGGGCAGGTCGGGGAGCTGTTTTTT.

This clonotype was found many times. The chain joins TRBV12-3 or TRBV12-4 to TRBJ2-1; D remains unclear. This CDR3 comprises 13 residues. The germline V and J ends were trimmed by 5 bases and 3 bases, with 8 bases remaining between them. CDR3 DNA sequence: TGTGCCAGCAGTGACTCGAACTACAATGAGCAGTTCTTC. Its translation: CASSDSNYNEQFF.

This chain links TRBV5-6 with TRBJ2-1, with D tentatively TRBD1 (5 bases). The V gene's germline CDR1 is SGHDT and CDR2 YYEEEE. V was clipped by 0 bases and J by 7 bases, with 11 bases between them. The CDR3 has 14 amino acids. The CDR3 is CASSLVQGRNEQFF. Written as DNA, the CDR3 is TGTGCCAGCAGCTTGGTCCAGGGTAGAAATGAGCAGTTCTTC.

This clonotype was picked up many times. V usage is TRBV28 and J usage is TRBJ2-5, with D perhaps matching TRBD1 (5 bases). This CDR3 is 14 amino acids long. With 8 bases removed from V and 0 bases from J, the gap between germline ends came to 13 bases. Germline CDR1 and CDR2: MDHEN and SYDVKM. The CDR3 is CASGLGPYQETQYF. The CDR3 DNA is TGTGCCAGCGGCCTGGGGCCATACCAAGAGACCCAGTACTTC.

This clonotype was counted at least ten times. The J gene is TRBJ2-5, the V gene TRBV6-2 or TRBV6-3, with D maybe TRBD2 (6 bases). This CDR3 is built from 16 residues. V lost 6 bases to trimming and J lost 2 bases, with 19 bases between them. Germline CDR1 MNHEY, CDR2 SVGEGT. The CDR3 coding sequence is TGTGCCAGCAGCAACCAGATAGCGGAGGCGCAAGAGACCCAGTACTTC. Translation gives CASSNQIAEAQETQYF.

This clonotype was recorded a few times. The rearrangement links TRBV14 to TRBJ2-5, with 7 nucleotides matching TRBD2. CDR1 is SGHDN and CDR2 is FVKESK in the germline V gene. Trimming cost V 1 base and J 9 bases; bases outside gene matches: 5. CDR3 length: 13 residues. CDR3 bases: TGTGCCAGCAGCCAAGTTGCGGGAGTGGCCCAGTACTTC. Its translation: CASSQVAGVAQYF.

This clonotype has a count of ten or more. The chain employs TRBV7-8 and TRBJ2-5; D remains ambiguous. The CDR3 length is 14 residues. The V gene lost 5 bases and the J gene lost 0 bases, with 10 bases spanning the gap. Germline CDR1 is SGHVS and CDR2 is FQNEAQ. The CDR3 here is CASSAIIYQETQYF. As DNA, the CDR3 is TGTGCCAGCAGCGCAATCATATACCAAGAGACCCAGTACTTC. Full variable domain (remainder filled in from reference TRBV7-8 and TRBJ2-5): GAGVSQSPRYKVAKRGQDVALRCDPISGHVSLFWYQQALGQGPEFLTYFQNEAQLDKSGLPSDRFFAERPEGSVSTLKIQRTQQEDSAVYLCASSAIIYQETQYFGPGTRLLVL.

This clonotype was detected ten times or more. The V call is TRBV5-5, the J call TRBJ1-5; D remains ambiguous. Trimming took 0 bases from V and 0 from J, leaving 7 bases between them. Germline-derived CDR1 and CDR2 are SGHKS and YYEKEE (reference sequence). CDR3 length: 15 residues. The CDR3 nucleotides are TGTGCCAGCAGCTTGGAACACTTTAGCAATCAGCCCCAGCATTTT. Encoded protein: CASSLEHFSNQPQHF.

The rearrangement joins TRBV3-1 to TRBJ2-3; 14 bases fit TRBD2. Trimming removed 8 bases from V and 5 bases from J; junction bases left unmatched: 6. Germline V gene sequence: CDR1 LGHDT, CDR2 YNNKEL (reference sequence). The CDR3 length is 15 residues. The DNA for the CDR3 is TGTGCCAGCGGGGCAGGACTAGCGGGGGGAGATACGCAGTATTTT. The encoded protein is CASGAGLAGGDTQYF.

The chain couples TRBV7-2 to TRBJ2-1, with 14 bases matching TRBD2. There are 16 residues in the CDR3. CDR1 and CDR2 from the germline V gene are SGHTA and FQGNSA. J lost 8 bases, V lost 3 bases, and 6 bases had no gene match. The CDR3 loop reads CASSFRLAGGLDEQFF. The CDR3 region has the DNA TGTGCCAGCAGCTTCAGACTAGCGGGAGGGTTGGATGAGCAGTTCTTC.

This CDR3 is CASSQQIGAKADTQYF. The DNA for the CDR3 is TGTGCCAGCAGCCAACAAATCGGGGCAAAGGCAGATACGCAGTATTTT. This chain links TRBV7-6 with TRBJ2-3; either TRBD1 or TRBD2 may supply D (5 bases each). The length of the CDR3 is 16 residues. Germline loops: CDR1 SGHVS, CDR2 FNYEAQ. V lost 5 bases, J lost 4 bases, and 19 bases lay in between.

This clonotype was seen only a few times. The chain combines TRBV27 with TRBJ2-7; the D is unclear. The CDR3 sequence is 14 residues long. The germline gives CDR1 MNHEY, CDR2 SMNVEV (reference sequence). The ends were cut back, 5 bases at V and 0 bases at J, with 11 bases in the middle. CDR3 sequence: CASSPVLGSYEQYF. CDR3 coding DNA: TGTGCCAGCAGTCCGGTTTTGGGCTCCTACGAGCAGTACTTC.

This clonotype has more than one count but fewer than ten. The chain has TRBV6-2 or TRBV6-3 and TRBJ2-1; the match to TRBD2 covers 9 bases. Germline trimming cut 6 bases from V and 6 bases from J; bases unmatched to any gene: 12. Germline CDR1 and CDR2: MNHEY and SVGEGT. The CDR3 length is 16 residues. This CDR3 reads CASSRSSGRLGNEQFF. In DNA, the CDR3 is TGTGCCAGCAGCCGATCCAGCGGGAGGCTAGGCAATGAGCAGTTCTTC.

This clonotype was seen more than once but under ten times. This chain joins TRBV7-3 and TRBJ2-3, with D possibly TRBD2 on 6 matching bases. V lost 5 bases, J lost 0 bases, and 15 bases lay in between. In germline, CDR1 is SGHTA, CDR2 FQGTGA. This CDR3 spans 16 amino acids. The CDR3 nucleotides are TGTGCCAGCAGCCCGCAGCGGACTACTAGCACAGATACGCAGTATTTT. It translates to CASSPQRTTSTDTQYF.

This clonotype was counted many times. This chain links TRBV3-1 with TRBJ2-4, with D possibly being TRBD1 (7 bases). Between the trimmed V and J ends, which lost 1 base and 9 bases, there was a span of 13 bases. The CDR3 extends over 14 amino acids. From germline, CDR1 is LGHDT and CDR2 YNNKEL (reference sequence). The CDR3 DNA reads TGTGCCAGCAGCCAAGCCAACAGGGGAGGCATTCAGTACTTC. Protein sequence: CASSQANRGGIQYF. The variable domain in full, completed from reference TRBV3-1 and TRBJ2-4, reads DTAVSQTPKYLVTQMGNDKSIKCEQNLGHDTMYWYKQDSKKFLKIMFSYNNKELIINETVPNRFSPKSPDKAHLNLHINSLELGDSAVYFCASSQANRGGIQYFGAGTRLSVL.

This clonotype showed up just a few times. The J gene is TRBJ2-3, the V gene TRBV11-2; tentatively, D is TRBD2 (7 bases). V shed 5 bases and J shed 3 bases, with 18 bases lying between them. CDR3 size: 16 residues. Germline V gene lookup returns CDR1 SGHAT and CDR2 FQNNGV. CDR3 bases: TGTGCCAGCAGCCGTCAACGGAGGGGGGGAACAGATACGCAGTATTTT. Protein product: CASSRQRRGGTDTQYF.